The 16 T cell receptor beta chains below were found in one sample sequenced in a study of shared clonotypes between healthy human individuals. Naive CD8 cells lacked CD45RO, underwent positive selection for CCR7 and left out terminally differentiated effector memory CD45RA+ cells. Libraries were prepared by immunoSEQ multiplex PCR; TCRdb keeps only in-frame clonotypes and omits some of them. The sample includes 1.5 million to 2.5 million clones, approximately 94% of them seen just once. Sequencing was carried out using naive CD8+ T cells sorted from blood. The receptors originated from a man aged 18 to 30 in good health.

The chain joins TRBV27 to TRBJ2-1, with D perhaps TRBD2 (6 bases). The CDR3 covers 13 residues. Germline CDR1 reads MNHEY; CDR2 reads SMNVEV (reference sequence). Trimming took 1 base from V and 8 from J, leaving 9 bases between them. Here the CDR3 reads CASSLWGVDEQFF. Written as DNA, the CDR3 is TGTGCCAGCAGTTTATGGGGGGTTGATGAGCAGTTCTTC.

The chain couples TRBV6-5 to TRBJ1-4; a possible D gene is TRBD1 (6 bases). The germline gives CDR1 MNHEY, CDR2 SVGAGI. Trimming removed 6 bases at V and 8 bases at J, with 10 bases between. CDR3 length: 12 amino acids. The CDR3 DNA is TGTGCCAGCAGGGACCAGGGGGAAAAACTGTTTTTT. Its translation is CASRDQGEKLFF.

A single count supports this clone. The V gene is TRBV19, the J gene TRBJ2-1; possibly TRBD2 for D (6 bases). Germline assignment: CDR1 LNHDA and CDR2 SQIVND (reference sequence). CDR3 length: 15 residues. Trimming left V 3 bases short and J 4 bases short, with 13 bases between. The CDR3 DNA reads TGTGCCAGTAGTATGAGACTAGATACATACAATGAGCAGTTCTTC. Amino acids: CASSMRLDTYNEQFF.

The chain recombines TRBV19 with TRBJ2-7, with TRBD1 matching 8 bases. Germline V gene lookup returns CDR1 LNHDA and CDR2 SQIVND (reference sequence). The junction had 14 bases not matched to a gene; V was cut back by 1 base and J by 6 bases. The length of the CDR3 is 17 residues. The CDR3 coding sequence is TGTGCCAGTAGTATAGTACCCCTTGGGACAGGACCCATCGAGCAGTACTTC. Translating gives CASSIVPLGTGPIEQYF.

The chain links TRBV11-2 to TRBJ2-7; TRBD1 might be the D (5 bases). The CDR3 length is 14 residues. The V gene lost 2 bases and the J gene lost 2 bases, with 10 bases spanning the gap. Germline-derived CDR1 and CDR2 are SGHAT and FQNNGV. The CDR3 is CASSLFGHTYEQYF. CDR3 in DNA: TGTGCCAGCAGCTTATTTGGACACACCTACGAGCAGTACTTC.

The chain couples TRBV10-2 to TRBJ2-7; D possibly corresponds to TRBD2 (5 bases). Germline values: CDR1 WSHSY, CDR2 SAAADI. The CDR3 consists of 13 residues. V was clipped by 3 bases and J by 6 bases, with 12 bases between them. CDR3 residues: CASSDEYEGEQYF. The DNA of the CDR3 is TGCGCCAGCAGTGATGAATATGAGGGCGAGCAGTACTTC.

V gene TRBV11-3 combines with J gene TRBJ2-7; the match to TRBD1 covers 8 bases. The germline V gene has CDR1 SGHNT and CDR2 YENEEA. V gave up 5 bases and J gave up 5 bases; unmatched junction bases: 8. This CDR3 has 14 residues. This CDR3 is CASSPRDRLDEQYF. The CDR3 DNA follows: TGTGCCAGCAGCCCCCGGGACAGGCTGGACGAGCAGTACTTC. The full variable domain, its missing parts supplied by reference TRBV11-3 and TRBJ2-7, is EAGVVQSPRYKIIEKKQPVAFWCNPISGHNTLYWYLQNLGQGPELLIRYENEEAVDDSQLPKDRFSAERLKGVDSTLKIQPAELGDSAVYLCASSPRDRLDEQYFGPGTRLTVT.

A note on this clone: At the DNA level, this CDR3 is encoded by other sequences in the same sample as well. The rearrangement links TRBV6-5 to TRBJ2-7, with TRBD2 as a possible D gene (5 bases). This CDR3 has 14 residues. Germline CDR1 reads MNHEY; CDR2 reads SVGAGI. The germline V and J ends were trimmed by 0 bases and 2 bases, with 8 bases remaining between them. CDR3 DNA: TGTGCCAGCAGTTACTCATCCGGGGCCTACGAGCAGTACTTC. It codes for CASSYSSGAYEQYF.

The V gene is TRBV9, the J gene TRBJ2-7; D may correspond to TRBD1 or TRBD2 (5 bases each). The CDR3 is made up of 15 amino acids. V gave up 2 bases and J gave up 4 bases, with 16 bases separating them. CDR1 is SGDLS and CDR2 is YYNGEE in the germline V gene. CDR3 residues: CASSVSWDQSYEQYF. CDR3 in DNA: TGTGCCAGCAGCGTTAGCTGGGACCAATCTTACGAGCAGTACTTC.

With regard to this clone: Other nucleotide sequences from this sample produce the same CDR3. The chain carries TRBV30 and TRBJ2-2; 8 nucleotides match TRBD1. The junction had 4 bases not matched to a gene; V was cut back by 5 bases and J by 5 bases. The CDR3 runs to 13 residues. Germline CDR1 GTSNPN, CDR2 SVGIG (reference sequence). The CDR3 coding sequence is TGTGCCTGGGACAGGGGTGGAACCGGGGAGCTGTTTTTT. The encoded protein is CAWDRGGTGELFF.

The V gene is TRBV5-1, the J gene TRBJ2-1; D remains ambiguous. The ends were cut back, 0 bases at V and 4 bases at J, with 11 bases in the middle. The CDR3 extends over 15 amino acids. From germline, CDR1 is SGHRS and CDR2 YFSETQ. CDR3 sequence reads: CASSLVGSLYNEQFF. The CDR3 bases are TGCGCCAGCAGCTTGGTTGGGTCCCTATACAATGAGCAGTTCTTC.

For the CDR3, the DNA is TGCGCCAGCAGCCAAGTTACAGGAGCCTCCTACGAGCAGTACTTC. This sequence encodes CASSQVTGASYEQYF. The J gene is TRBJ2-7, the V gene TRBV4-3, with a weak D call TRBD1 (5 bases). The CDR3 has 15 amino acids. Germline V gives CDR1 LGHNA, CDR2 YSLEER. Trimming stripped 1 base from V and 0 bases from J, with 10 bases between.

The V gene is TRBV30, the J gene TRBJ1-4; TRBD1 matches at 10 bases. Per germline, CDR1 GTSNPN and CDR2 SVGIG (reference sequence). The CDR3 runs to 15 residues. The trim removed 2 bases at V and 7 bases at J, leaving 7 bases unmatched. The CDR3 nucleotides are TGTGCCTGGAGTATTCCGGGACAGGGGATTGAAAAACTGTTTTTT. Its protein is CAWSIPGQGIEKLFF.

The DNA for the CDR3 is TGTGCCAGCAGTGAAACAGGGGGCGGGCGGCTGTTTTTT. This sequence encodes CASSETGGGRLFF. The chain carries TRBV28 and TRBJ2-2; 9 nucleotides match TRBD1. CDR1 is MDHEN and CDR2 is SYDVKM in the germline V gene. The CDR3 spans 13 residues. After removal of 5 bases from V and 13 bases from J, the junction contained 8 bases not matched to a gene. The full variable domain, its missing parts supplied by reference TRBV28 and TRBJ2-2, is DVKVTQSSRYLVKRTGEKVFLECVQDMDHENMFWYRQDPGLGLRLIYFSYDVKMKEKGDIPEGYSVSREKKERFSLILESASTNQTSMYLCASSETGGGRLFFGEGSRLTVL.

The chain links TRBV10-2 to TRBJ2-7; the D is unclear. Trimming took off 3 bases at V and 2 bases at J, with 14 bases between the two ends. The germline CDR1 and CDR2 sequences are WSHSY and SAAADI. The CDR3 consists of 15 residues. CDR3 coding DNA: TGCGCCAGCAGTGACCCTCCCCTCCAAACCTACGAGCAGTACTTC. Translating it yields CASSDPPLQTYEQYF.

The chain carries TRBV7-9 and TRBJ1-6; D remains unclear. Germline loops: CDR1 SEHNR, CDR2 FQNEAQ (reference sequence). V dropped 1 base and J dropped 5 bases, with 6 bases sitting between them. The CDR3 loop spans 14 amino acids. The CDR3: CASSLVINNSPLHF. Here the CDR3 DNA reads TGTGCCAGCAGCTTAGTTATTAATAATTCACCCCTCCACTTT. Full variable domain (outside the CDR3, taken from reference TRBV7-9 and TRBJ1-6): DTGVSQNPRHKITKRGQNVTFRCDPISEHNRLYWYRQTLGQGPEFLTYFQNEAQLEKSRLLSDRFSAERPKGSFSTLEIQRTEQGDSAMYLCASSLVINNSPLHFGNGTRLTVT.